What follows are 25 T cell receptor beta chains derived from one specimen sequenced in a study of blood T cell repertoires in COVID-19. Assay used: immunoSEQ multiplex PCR; TCRdb lists only in-frame clones, some missing. Seen here are 95,000 to 120,000 clones, 85% to 90% observed once, and the top ten hold approximately 4.5%. The sample was peripheral blood. The origin of the receptors is a woman between 45 and 60 years old with acute or convalescent COVID-19.

The chain joins TRBV2 to TRBJ2-5; possible D gene TRBD2, 7 bases. CDR3 length: 14 residues. Germline lookup yields CDR1 SNHLY and CDR2 FYNNEI. The V end lost 7 bases, the J end lost 5 bases, and 17 bases lay between the germline ends. CDR3 in amino acids: CASIQRGAWETQYF. In DNA form, the CDR3 reads TGTGCCAGCATCCAACGGGGGGCTTGGGAGACCCAGTACTTC.

V usage is TRBV10-3 and J usage is TRBJ2-5, with 10 nucleotides matching TRBD2. Germline loops: CDR1 ENHRY, CDR2 SYGVKD. The CDR3 is made up of 16 amino acids. V lost 10 bases, J lost 5 bases, and 16 bases stayed unmatched. This CDR3 is CANRGGLAGVWETQYF. CDR3 DNA: TGTGCCAACAGGGGGGGGCTAGCGGGAGTGTGGGAGACCCAGTACTTC.

CDR3 residues: CASSQTSGGSSYEQYF. The CDR3 DNA reads as TGTGCCAGCAGCCAAACTAGCGGGGGAAGCTCCTACGAGCAGTACTTC. The chain links TRBV3-1 (or the pseudogene TRBV3-2) to TRBJ2-7, with 11 bases aligning to TRBD2. J gave up 0 bases and V 2 bases, and 3 bases lay outside the gene matches. The CDR3 covers 16 residues. Germline V gene lookup returns CDR1 LGHDT and CDR2 YNNKEL (reference sequence).

The chain links TRBV4-1 to TRBJ2-2, with D possibly being TRBD2 (6 bases). Trimming cost V 2 bases and J 7 bases, with 17 bases left between them. The CDR3 is made up of 16 amino acids. Germline lookup yields CDR1 MGHRA and CDR2 YSYEKL. CDR3 DNA: TGCGCCAGCAGCCAACCTGGGACTTTAGCCCGCGGGGAGCTGTTTTTT. Protein product: CASSQPGTLARGELFF.

The chain links TRBV19 to TRBJ2-5; 7 bases are shared with TRBD2. The ends lost 5 bases at V and 5 bases at J; junction bases unmatched: 5. This CDR3 has 13 amino acids. Germline-derived CDR1 and CDR2 are LNHDA and SQIVND (reference sequence). The CDR3 DNA follows: TGTGCCAGTAGTCCGAACGGGGGGGAGACCCAGTACTTC. Encoded protein: CASSPNGGETQYF.

The chain couples TRBV28 to TRBJ2-1, with 8 bases that match TRBD2. The CDR3 covers 15 residues. CDR1 is MDHEN, CDR2 SYDVKM, per germline. Trimming removed 4 bases from V and 4 bases from J; junction bases left unmatched: 6. CDR3: CASSSPAGEYNEQFF. Written as DNA, the CDR3 is TGTGCCAGCAGTTCCCCAGCGGGGGAGTACAATGAGCAGTTCTTC.

This chain uses TRBV30 with TRBJ2-2; 8 nucleotides match TRBD2. The CDR3 totals 16 residues. The germline gives CDR1 GTSNPN, CDR2 SVGIG (reference sequence). The trim removed 3 bases at V and 6 bases at J, leaving 12 bases unmatched. CDR3 DNA: TGTGCCTGGAGCCCCCTCGGGGGGGCCGTCGCCGGGGAGCTGTTTTTT. Amino acids: CAWSPLGGAVAGELFF.

The genes are TRBV2 and TRBJ1-1; tentatively, D is TRBD1 (6 bases). CDR1 SNHLY and CDR2 FYNNEI come from the germline V gene. There are 11 residues in the CDR3. The V end lost 6 bases, the J end lost 6 bases, and 8 bases lay between the germline ends. Written as DNA, the CDR3 is TGTGCCAGCAGATACAGGGCTGAAGCTTTCTTT. Its protein is CASRYRAEAFF.

A word on this clone: The junction differs from germline at one of its ends, possibly a read error. The rearrangement uses TRBV19 and TRBJ1-2; a possible D gene is TRBD1 (5 bases). Per the germline V gene, CDR1 is LNHDA and CDR2 is SQIVND (reference sequence). The CDR3 length is 13 residues. CDR3 protein: CASSMRTGDGHTF. The CDR3 DNA follows: TGTGCCAGTAGTATGAGAACAGGTGATGGCCACACCTTC.

The J gene is TRBJ2-3, the V gene TRBV10-2, with D perhaps matching TRBD2 (5 bases). The CDR3 covers 13 residues. V was cut by 6 bases and J by 3 bases, with 10 bases left in between. Germline V gene sequence: CDR1 WSHSY, CDR2 SAAADI. Here the CDR3 reads CASRLGKTDTQYF. The CDR3 nucleotides are TGCGCCAGCAGACTAGGGAAAACAGATACGCAGTATTTT.

The rearrangement uses TRBV6-2 or TRBV6-3 and TRBJ2-3; 11 positions agree with TRBD1. V lost 4 bases and J lost 0; bases outside the gene matches: 0. CDR1 and CDR2 (germline): MNHEY, SVGEGT. This CDR3 is built from 15 residues. The chain's CDR3 is CASSWDRGSTDTQYF. The CDR3 DNA is TGTGCCAGCAGTTGGGACAGGGGGAGCACAGATACGCAGTATTTT.

CDR3 DNA: TGTGTCAGAAGCTTAGAGGGACTCCAAACCGAGGCCTACGAGCAGTACTTC. The encoded protein is CVRSLEGLQTEAYEQYF. V gene TRBV7-5 combines with J gene TRBJ2-7; the DNA was not compared with TRBD2, the D call given in the table. TRBV7-5 is reported as a pseudogene. The CDR3 is made up of 17 amino acids.

V is TRBV7-2 and J is TRBJ1-4; possible D gene TRBD1, 6 bases. Looked up from germline, CDR1 is SGHTA and CDR2 is FQGNSA. This CDR3 contains 16 residues. Trimming cost V 8 bases and J 4 bases, with 20 bases left between them. The CDR3 protein is CASSMGVQGGNEKLFF. CDR3 nucleotide sequence: TGTGCCAGCTCGATGGGGGTACAGGGTGGTAATGAAAAACTGTTTTTT. Looking up the rest from reference TRBV7-2 and TRBJ1-4 gives the full variable domain: GAGVSQSPSNKVTEKGKDVELRCDPISGHTALYWYRQSLGQGLEFLIYFQGNSAPDKSGLPSDRFSAERTGGSVSTLTIQRTQQEDSAVYLCASSMGVQGGNEKLFFGSGTQLSVL.

This chain connects TRBV3-1 (or the pseudogene TRBV3-2) to TRBJ1-2, with D possibly TRBD1 on 6 matching bases. Trimming took 3 bases from V and 7 from J, leaving 18 bases between them. The CDR3 runs 15 residues. The germline gives CDR1 LGHDT, CDR2 YNNKEL (reference sequence). The CDR3 nucleotides read TGTGCCAGCAGCCAGACCCACAGGGATACGGGTGGCTACACCTTC. It codes for CASSQTHRDTGGYTF.

The genes are TRBV19 and TRBJ2-6; 9 positions match TRBD1. The germline V gene has CDR1 LNHDA and CDR2 SQIVND (reference sequence). The ends lost 5 bases at V and 4 bases at J; junction bases unmatched: 6. This CDR3 spans 16 amino acids. The CDR3 nucleotides are TGTGCCAGTAGTCCCGACAGGGGGACCGGGGCCAACGTCCTGACTTTC. As protein: CASSPDRGTGANVLTF.

This clone is a singleton in its sample. The gene calls are TRBV6-5 and TRBJ1-6; 10 nucleotides match TRBD1. This CDR3 contains 13 residues. V gave up 10 bases and J gave up 9 bases; unmatched junction bases: 6. From germline, CDR1 is MNHEY and CDR2 SVGAGI. The CDR3 is CATRGDRGSPLHF. The CDR3 region has the DNA TGTGCCACCCGAGGGGACAGGGGTTCACCCCTCCACTTT.

The table lists this clone with a few counts. V usage is TRBV11-2 and J usage is TRBJ1-1; a weak D match, TRBD1 (6 bases). CDR1 and CDR2 from the germline V gene are SGHAT and FQNNGV. V was cut by 2 bases and J by 5 bases, with 18 bases left in between. The CDR3 is 16 amino acids. The DNA of the CDR3 is TGTGCCAGCAGCTTACTCCGGGGGGGGCTGGGGACTGAAGCTTTCTTT. This encodes CASSLLRGGLGTEAFF.

CDR3 region: CASSLFSIMGGAASSYNEQFF. CDR3 DNA sequence: TGTGCCAGCAGCTTATTCTCAATAATGGGGGGGGCGGCGAGCTCCTACAATGAGCAGTTCTTC. The rearrangement joins TRBV7-6 to TRBJ2-1; D is perhaps TRBD2 (7 bases). The V gene lost 2 bases and the J gene lost 0 bases, with 26 bases spanning the gap. There are 21 residues in the CDR3. CDR1 and CDR2 (germline): SGHVS, FNYEAQ.

The J gene is TRBJ1-1, the V gene TRBV6-6; D gene ambiguous. V was clipped by 10 bases and J by 3 bases, with 12 bases between them. This CDR3 contains 12 residues. CDR1 and CDR2 from the germline V gene are MNHNY and SVGAGI (reference sequence). The CDR3 DNA reads as TGTGCCACCCTACGCTTGGACACTGAAGCTTTCTTT. It encodes CATLRLDTEAFF.

J is TRBJ1-4 and V is TRBV7-8; D is possibly TRBD1 (5 bases). Germline V lookup: CDR1 SGHVS, CDR2 FQNEAQ. With 3 bases removed from V and 8 bases from J, the gap between germline ends came to 16 bases. CDR3 length equals 15 residues. Written as DNA, the CDR3 is TGTGCCAGCAGCTTCCGCCGGGACTGGAAAGAAAAACTGTTTTTT. Translation: CASSFRRDWKEKLFF.

The chain uses TRBV10-3 and TRBJ2-7, with 7 positions matching TRBD2. The V and J ends lost 4 bases and 1 base, in that order; junction bases with no gene match: 10. This CDR3 contains 16 residues. CDR1 and CDR2 from the germline V gene are ENHRY and SYGVKD. The CDR3 bases are TGTGCCATCAGTGGGGGGGGACCGGGATCATCCTACGAGCAGTACTTC. Translating gives CAISGGGPGSSYEQYF.

The chain joins TRBV3-1 (or the pseudogene TRBV3-2) to TRBJ2-3; 7 bases agree with TRBD1. Per germline, CDR1 LGHDT and CDR2 YNNKEL (reference sequence). The CDR3 is made up of 17 amino acids. V shed 1 base and J 5 bases; nucleotides not matched to a gene: 12. CDR3 DNA: TGTGCCAGCAGCCAAGGCCTCACCAGGGGGAGACGAGATACGCAGTATTTT. It is translated as CASSQGLTRGRRDTQYF.

The gene calls are TRBV6-1 and TRBJ1-5; TRBD1 matches at 9 bases. The CDR3 contains 15 residues. Germline values: CDR1 MNHNS, CDR2 SASEGT. V lost 0 bases to trimming and J lost 4 bases; unmatched junction nucleotides: 1. The chain's CDR3 is CASSEAGTGNQPQHF. The DNA of the CDR3 is TGTGCCAGCAGTGAAGCCGGGACAGGGAATCAGCCCCAGCATTTT.

The chain is built from TRBV4-1 and TRBJ1-5, with D unclear. Trimming removed 1 base at V and 4 bases at J, with 8 bases between. The CDR3 totals 14 residues. Germline V CDR1 and CDR2: MGHRA, YSYEKL. CDR3 in amino acids: CASSQVMRNQPQHF. For the CDR3, the DNA is TGCGCCAGCAGCCAAGTAATGCGGAATCAGCCCCAGCATTTT.

This clone was seen a single time. V gene TRBV18 combines with J gene TRBJ2-7, with TRBD2 matching 9 bases. With V trimmed by 9 bases and J by 0 bases, 6 bases remained unmatched. CDR3 size: 14 residues. CDR1 KGHSH and CDR2 LQKENI come from the germline V gene. CDR3 coding DNA: TGTGCCAGTAATCGAGCGGGGGGCTCCTACGAGCAGTACTTC. Protein: CASNRAGGSYEQYF.